This T cell receptor (beta chain) is drawn from a study of cytomegalovirus exposure and HLA in healthy donors. 13 Jbeta primers and 60 Vbeta primers were used for the PCR. TCRdb's table, derived via immunoSEQ multiplex PCR, lists solely in-frame clones and lacks some. The listing contains about 130,000 clones. Participants comprised healthy donors of bone marrow. This CDR3 is 13 amino acids long. The J segment lost 5 bases and the V segment lost 4 bases, leaving 4 bases of the junction unmatched. Germline V gene sequence: CDR1 LNHDA, CDR2 SQIVND (reference sequence). The TCR comes from a woman aged 40 to 50 in good health and CMV-seropositive. Sample: PBMCs. The rearrangement joins TRBV19 to TRBJ2-7; 8 bases agree with TRBD1. In nucleotides, the CDR3 is TGTGCCAGTAGTAACCGACAGGGGAACGAGCAGTACTTC. Amino acid sequence: CASSNRQGNEQYF.